This T cell receptor (beta chain) was documented in a study of T cell responses to AZD1222 COVID-19 vaccine. From germline, CDR1 is ENHRY and CDR2 SYGVKD. The CDR3 has 13 amino acids. V lost 7 bases, J lost 0 bases, and 7 bases lay in between. Libraries were prepared by immunoSEQ multiplex PCR; TCRdb keeps only in-frame clonotypes and omits some of them. The table records about 91,000 clones, over 75% of them present only once. The TCR originated in an adult in good health. Sequences were derived from peripheral blood, sampled on day 0 of AZD1222 vaccination. The chain has TRBV10-3 and TRBJ1-5; D remains unclear. The CDR3 coding sequence is TGTGCCATCAACACTAATAGCAATCAGCCCCAGCATTTT. Amino acids: CAINTNSNQPQHF.